The 21 T cell receptor beta chains reported below all come from one sample, sequenced in a study of long-term antiretroviral therapy in people with HIV. They ran version v3.0 of the immunoSEQ assay at survey level. Some clones are missing from TCRdb's copy, which holds only in-frame ones; the method was immunoSEQ multiplex PCR. Counted here are 40,000 to 50,000 clones, 94% occurring once; the ten biggest clones make up approximately 2%. The sample consisted of unsorted PBMCs, taken around 9.2 years after starting antiretroviral therapy. The receptors were gathered from a man aged 25 to 45 with HIV.

This rearrangement joins TRBV29-1 to TRBJ1-1; D remains unclear. The V and J ends lost 3 bases and 0 bases respectively, with 14 bases between them. The CDR3 sequence is 15 residues long. CDR1 is SQVTM, CDR2 ANQGSEA, per germline. CDR3 DNA sequence: TGCAGCGTTGATAAGGGTTGGGGAATGAACACTGAAGCTTTCTTT. This gives the protein CSVDKGWGMNTEAFF.

This chain links TRBV6-1 with TRBJ1-5; the match to TRBD1 covers 11 bases. The CDR3 is 15 amino acids. The junction had 8 bases not matched to a gene; V was cut back by 8 bases and J by 5 bases. Germline-derived CDR1 and CDR2 are MNHNS and SASEGT. CDR3 in DNA: TGTGCCAGCCGGGGACAGGGGGTCTTCGATCAGCCCCAGCATTTT. As protein: CASRGQGVFDQPQHF.

V and J are TRBV5-1 and TRBJ2-2; 8 positions agree with TRBD1. Germline CDR1 and CDR2: SGHRS and YFSETQ. The CDR3 extends over 15 amino acids. The ends lost 3 bases at V and 1 base at J; junction bases unmatched: 2. The CDR3 nucleotides are TGCGCCAGCAGCTCCGGGACAGGGAACACCGGGGAGCTGTTTTTT. This sequence encodes CASSSGTGNTGELFF.

This rearrangement joins TRBV7-6 to TRBJ2-7; tentatively, D is TRBD2 (5 bases). Germline CDR1 and CDR2: SGHVS and FNYEAQ. Trimming took off 1 base at V and 5 bases at J, with 18 bases between the two ends. The CDR3 is 16 residues long. For the CDR3, the DNA is TGTGCCAGCAGCTTAGTCCCCTTACGGGGAAGGAACGAGCAGTACTTC. Amino acid sequence: CASSLVPLRGRNEQYF.

The CDR3 sequence is CASSPQGDYEQYF. Written as DNA, the CDR3 is TGTGCCAGCAGTCCCCAGGGGGACTACGAGCAGTACTTC. This chain connects TRBV6-5 to TRBJ2-7; 7 bases are a match to TRBD1. CDR3 size: 13 residues. V was clipped by 5 bases and J by 3 bases; unmatched bases: 4. Looked up from germline, CDR1 is MNHEY and CDR2 is SVGAGI.

The chain joins TRBV19 to TRBJ1-6, with 7 bases matching TRBD1. Trimming cost V 6 bases and J 4 bases; bases outside gene matches: 0. The CDR3 consists of 13 residues. Germline values: CDR1 LNHDA, CDR2 SQIVND (reference sequence). The DNA for the CDR3 is TGTGCCAGTAGCAGGGGGTATAATTCACCCCTCCACTTT. It codes for CASSRGYNSPLHF.

V is TRBV19 and J is TRBJ2-7; D is perhaps TRBD1 (6 bases). V was clipped by 3 bases and J by 3 bases, with 18 bases between them. The CDR3 is 16 amino acids. In germline, CDR1 is LNHDA, CDR2 SQIVND (reference sequence). CDR3 loop: CASSIAGTIGRYEQYF. The CDR3 nucleotides read TGTGCCAGTAGTATCGCCGGGACAATCGGGCGCTACGAGCAGTACTTC.

V gene TRBV11-3 combines with J gene TRBJ1-5; a possible D gene is TRBD1 (5 bases). From germline, CDR1 is SGHNT and CDR2 YENEEA. CDR3 length: 17 amino acids. V was cut by 0 bases and J by 4 bases, with 16 bases left in between. The CDR3 region is CASSLDPTGGGNQPQHF. Here the CDR3 DNA reads TGTGCCAGCAGCTTAGATCCCACTGGGGGAGGGAATCAGCCCCAGCATTTT.

V and J are TRBV5-1 and TRBJ1-5, with D possibly being TRBD1 (5 bases). Per germline, CDR1 SGHRS and CDR2 YFSETQ. This CDR3 has 14 residues. V was shortened by 0 bases and J by 4 bases, with 8 bases between the two germline ends. The CDR3 coding sequence is TGCGCCAGCAGCTTGGGAGACAGAAATCAGCCCCAGCATTTT. Its translation is CASSLGDRNQPQHF. Based on the CDR3 plus reference TRBV5-1 and TRBJ1-5, the full variable domain is KAGVTQTPRYLIKTRGQQVTLSCSPISGHRSVSWYQQTPGQGLQFLFEYFSETQRNKGNFPGRFSGRQFSNSRSEMNVSTLELGDSALYLCASSLGDRNQPQHFGDGTRLSIL.

The V call is TRBV2, the J call TRBJ2-3; possibly TRBD1 for D (6 bases). The germline V gene encodes CDR1 SNHLY and CDR2 FYNNEI. This CDR3 is built from 16 residues. Between the trimmed V and J ends, which lost 4 bases and 0 bases, there was a span of 14 bases. Here the CDR3 DNA reads TGTGCCAGCAGTGTTCAGGGGCCCACTAGCACAGATACGCAGTATTTT. Protein product: CASSVQGPTSTDTQYF.

V and J are TRBV11-2 and TRBJ2-5; the D gene is possibly TRBD1 (5 bases). V lost 1 base and J 3 bases, leaving 9 bases between the germline ends. This CDR3 comprises 14 residues. Germline values: CDR1 SGHAT, CDR2 FQNNGV. The CDR3 DNA reads TGTGCCAGCAGCTTAGTCGCAGGGAAAGAGACCCAGTACTTC. Translation gives CASSLVAGKETQYF.

The gene calls are TRBV28 and TRBJ2-1; 9 positions agree with TRBD2. Per germline, CDR1 MDHEN and CDR2 SYDVKM. The CDR3 totals 17 residues. Unmatched junction bases numbered 13, after V lost 6 bases and J lost 4 bases. The CDR3 DNA follows: TGTGCCAGCAGCCCTTCTCTGTTAGCGGGGGATTACAATGAGCAGTTCTTC. This translates into CASSPSLLAGDYNEQFF.

This clone was detected once. The chain combines TRBV19 with TRBJ1-5; 9 bases map to TRBD1. The CDR3 contains 15 residues. The J segment lost 6 bases and the V segment lost 5 bases, leaving 8 bases of the junction unmatched. Germline loops: CDR1 LNHDA, CDR2 SQIVND (reference sequence). The CDR3 protein is CASSPWTGEIQPQHF. DNA for the CDR3: TGTGCCAGTAGTCCTTGGACAGGGGAGATTCAGCCCCAGCATTTT.

The chain joins TRBV27 to TRBJ1-5; D not certain. Germline lookup yields CDR1 MNHEY and CDR2 SMNVEV (reference sequence). CDR3 length equals 19 residues. V gave up 6 bases and J gave up 0 bases, with 24 bases separating them. CDR3 nucleotides: TGTGCCAGCAGGAAGGGTCCCGACGTCACAACGGATAGCAATCAGCCCCAGCATTTT. This sequence encodes CASRKGPDVTTDSNQPQHF.

As to this clone: A read error may account for a junction end that differs from germline. The chain uses TRBV2 and TRBJ1-1; 7 bases match TRBD1. The CDR3 runs to 14 residues. Germline CDR1 is SNHLY and CDR2 is FYNNEI. In DNA form, the CDR3 reads TGTGCCAGCAGAGAAGACAGGGTTCTTGTTGAAGCTTTCTTT. Protein product: CASREDRVLVEAFF.

The V call is TRBV6-1, the J call TRBJ1-1, with TRBD1 as a possible D gene (6 bases). Trimming shortened V by 3 bases and J by 1 base, and 9 bases separated the two germline ends. The germline CDR1 and CDR2 sequences are MNHNS and SASEGT. CDR3 length: 14 amino acids. The CDR3 DNA reads as TGTGCCAGCAGTGACAGGGGATGGAACACTGAAGCTTTCTTT. This sequence encodes CASSDRGWNTEAFF.

The J gene is TRBJ1-2, the V gene TRBV6-1; TRBD1 matches 7 bases. The CDR3 has 15 residues. Looked up from germline, CDR1 is MNHNS and CDR2 is SASEGT. V shed 3 bases and J 2 bases; nucleotides not matched to a gene: 6. Here the CDR3 reads CASSDEGAGNYGYTF. For the CDR3, the DNA is TGTGCCAGCAGTGATGAGGGGGCAGGCAACTATGGCTACACCTTC.

V and J are TRBV20-1 and TRBJ1-1; D is unresolved. CDR1 is DFQATT and CDR2 is SNEGSKA in the germline V gene (reference sequence). Trimming took off 3 bases at V and 5 bases at J, with 7 bases between the two ends. The CDR3 has 11 amino acids. CDR3 bases: TGCAGTGCTAGCGGGCTAACTGAAGCTTTCTTT. As protein: CSASGLTEAFF.

The rearrangement links TRBV7-3 to TRBJ2-1, with 9 bases aligning to TRBD2. V dropped 5 bases and J dropped 12; count of bases not matched to a gene: 11. The CDR3 covers 14 residues. CDR1 SGHTA and CDR2 FQGTGA come from the germline V gene. CDR3 coding DNA: TGTGCCAGCAGCCCCGCGGGGGGGGTATATGGGCAGTTCTTC. This sequence encodes CASSPAGGVYGQFF.

This chain uses TRBV7-6 with TRBJ1-1, with D maybe TRBD1 (6 bases). The CDR3 consists of 15 residues. Germline values: CDR1 SGHVS, CDR2 FNYEAQ. V lost 3 bases, J lost 4 bases, and 15 bases lay in between. The CDR3: CASSFLRSGVTEAFF. DNA for the CDR3: TGTGCCAGCAGCTTCCTGCGGTCAGGGGTCACTGAAGCTTTCTTT. The full variable domain, with the rest looked up from reference TRBV7-6 and TRBJ1-1, is GAGVSQSPRYKVTKRGQDVALRCDPISGHVSLYWYRQALGQGPEFLTYFNYEAQQDKSGLPNDRFSAERPEGSISTLTIQRTEQRDSAMYRCASSFLRSGVTEAFFGQGTRLTVV.

The CDR3 loop is CASSYRTGNYGYTF. CDR3 nucleotides: TGCGCCAGCAGTTATAGGACCGGTAACTATGGCTACACCTTC. The chain employs TRBV5-1 and TRBJ1-2, with unresolved D. The germline V and J ends were trimmed by 5 bases and 1 base, with 12 bases remaining between them. The CDR3 has 14 residues. Per germline, CDR1 SGHRS and CDR2 YFSETQ.